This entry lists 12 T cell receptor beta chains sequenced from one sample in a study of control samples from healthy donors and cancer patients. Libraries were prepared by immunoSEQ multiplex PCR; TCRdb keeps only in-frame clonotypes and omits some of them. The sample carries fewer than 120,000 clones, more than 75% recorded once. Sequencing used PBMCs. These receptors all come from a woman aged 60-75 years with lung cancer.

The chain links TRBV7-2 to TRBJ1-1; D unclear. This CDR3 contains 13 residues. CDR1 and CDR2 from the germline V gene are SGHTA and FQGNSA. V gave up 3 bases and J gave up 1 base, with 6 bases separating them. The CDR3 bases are TGTGCCAGCAGCTTCAGCCCGAACACTGAAGCTTTCTTT. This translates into CASSFSPNTEAFF.

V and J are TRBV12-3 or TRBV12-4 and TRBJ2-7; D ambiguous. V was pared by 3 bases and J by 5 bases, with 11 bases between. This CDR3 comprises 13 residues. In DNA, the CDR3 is TGTGCCAGCAGTTTGGTAGGGATTGACGAGCAGTACTTC. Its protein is CASSLVGIDEQYF.

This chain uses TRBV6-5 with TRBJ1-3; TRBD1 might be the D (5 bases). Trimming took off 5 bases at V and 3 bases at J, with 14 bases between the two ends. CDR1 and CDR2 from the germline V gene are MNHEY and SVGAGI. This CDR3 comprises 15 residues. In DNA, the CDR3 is TGTGCCAGCAGTCGGGCGTGGGGGGATGGAAACACCATATATTTT. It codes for CASSRAWGDGNTIYF.

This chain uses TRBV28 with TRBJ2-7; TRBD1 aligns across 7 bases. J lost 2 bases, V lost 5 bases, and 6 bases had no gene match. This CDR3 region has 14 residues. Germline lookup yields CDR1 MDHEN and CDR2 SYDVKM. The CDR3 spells CASSPGTVAYEQYF. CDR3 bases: TGTGCCAGCAGTCCCGGGACAGTTGCCTACGAGCAGTACTTC.

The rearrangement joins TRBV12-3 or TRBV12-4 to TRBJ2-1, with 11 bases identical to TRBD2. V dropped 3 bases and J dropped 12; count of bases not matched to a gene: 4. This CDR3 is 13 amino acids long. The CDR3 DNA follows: TGTGCCAGCAGTTTCGGGCTAGCGGGGGGGCAGTTCTTC. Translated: CASSFGLAGGQFF.

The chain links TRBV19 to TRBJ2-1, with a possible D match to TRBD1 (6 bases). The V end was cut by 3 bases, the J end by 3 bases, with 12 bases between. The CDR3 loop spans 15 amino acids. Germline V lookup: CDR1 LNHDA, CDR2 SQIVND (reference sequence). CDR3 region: CASSMKRTDYNEQFF. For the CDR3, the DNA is TGTGCCAGTAGTATGAAGAGGACAGACTACAATGAGCAGTTCTTC.

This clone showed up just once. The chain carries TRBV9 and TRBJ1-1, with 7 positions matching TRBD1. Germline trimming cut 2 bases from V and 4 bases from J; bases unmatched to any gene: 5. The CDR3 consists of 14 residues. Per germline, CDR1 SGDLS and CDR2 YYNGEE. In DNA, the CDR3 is TGTGCCAGCAGCGTGAGGGGGCTCGGCACTGAAGCTTTCTTT. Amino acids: CASSVRGLGTEAFF.

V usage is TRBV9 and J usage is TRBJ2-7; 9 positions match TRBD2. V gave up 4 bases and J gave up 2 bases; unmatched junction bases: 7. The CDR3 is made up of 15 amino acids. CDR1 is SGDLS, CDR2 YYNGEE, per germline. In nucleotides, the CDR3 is TGTGCCAGCAGCTCCTCTAGCGGGGTCCCCTACGAGCAGTACTTC. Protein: CASSSSSGVPYEQYF.

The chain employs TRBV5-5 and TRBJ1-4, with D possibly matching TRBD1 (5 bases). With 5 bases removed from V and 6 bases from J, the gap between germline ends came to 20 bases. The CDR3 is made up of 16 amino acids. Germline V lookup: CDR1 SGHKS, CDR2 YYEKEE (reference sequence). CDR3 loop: CASSTPSGGLYEKLFF. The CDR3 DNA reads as TGTGCCAGCAGTACCCCGTCGGGGGGACTATATGAAAAACTGTTTTTT.

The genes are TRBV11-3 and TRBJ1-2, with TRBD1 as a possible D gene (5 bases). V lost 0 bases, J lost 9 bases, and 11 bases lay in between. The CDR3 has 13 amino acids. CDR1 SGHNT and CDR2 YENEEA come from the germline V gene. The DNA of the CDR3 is TGTGCCAGCAGCTTAGAGGACGGGGGGAGCTACACCTTC. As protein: CASSLEDGGSYTF.

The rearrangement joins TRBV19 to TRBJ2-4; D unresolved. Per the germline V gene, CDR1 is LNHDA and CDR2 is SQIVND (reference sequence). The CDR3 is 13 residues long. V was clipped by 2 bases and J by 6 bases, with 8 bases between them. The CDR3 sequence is CASSIRGVNIQYF. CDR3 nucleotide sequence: TGTGCCAGTAGTATACGAGGAGTAAACATTCAGTACTTC.

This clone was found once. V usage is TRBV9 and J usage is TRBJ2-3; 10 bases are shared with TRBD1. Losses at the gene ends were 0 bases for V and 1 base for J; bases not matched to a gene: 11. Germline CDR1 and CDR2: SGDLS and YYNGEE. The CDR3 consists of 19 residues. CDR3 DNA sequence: TGTGCCAGCAGCGTAGAATCGGACAGGGGGAATCTCGGCACAGATACGCAGTATTTT. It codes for CASSVESDRGNLGTDTQYF.